Shown below are 32 T cell receptor beta chains from a single sample sequenced in a study of siplizumab effects on memory and regulatory T cells. Produced via immunoSEQ multiplex PCR; TCRdb's table is partial and in-frame only. The sample gives about 120,000 clones, approximately 94% of which show up once; about 1.8% is in the top ten. The sequenced material came from non-Treg CD4+ T cells sorted from blood. The source is a human donor in good health.

The chain combines TRBV30 with TRBJ1-4; a possible D gene is TRBD1 (5 bases). The CDR3 extends over 15 amino acids. V shed 3 bases and J shed 0 bases, with 11 bases lying between them. The germline gives CDR1 GTSNPN, CDR2 SVGIG (reference sequence). The CDR3 nucleotides read TGTGCCTGGAGCGATACAGGAGCAACTAATGAAAAACTGTTTTTT. Translating it yields CAWSDTGATNEKLFF.

The chain employs TRBV5-1 and TRBJ2-1; tentatively, D is TRBD2 (5 bases). The germline V and J ends were trimmed by 0 bases and 0 bases, with 16 bases remaining between them. CDR1 and CDR2 (germline): SGHRS, YFSETQ. The CDR3 totals 18 residues. Here the CDR3 DNA reads TGCGCCAGCAGCTTGGCCGGAAAAGGCGGGCGCTCCTACAATGAGCAGTTCTTC. It yields the protein CASSLAGKGGRSYNEQFF.

V usage is TRBV5-4 and J usage is TRBJ2-7; D ambiguous. This CDR3 is 14 amino acids long. Trimming removed 2 bases at V and 2 bases at J, with 11 bases between. CDR1 is SGHNT and CDR2 is YYREEE in the germline V gene (reference sequence). CDR3 sequence (DNA): TGTGCCAGCAGCTTCGGGCAGAACCCCTACGAGCAGTACTTC. This codes for CASSFGQNPYEQYF.

The chain has TRBV5-1 and TRBJ1-6; TRBD1 might be the D (6 bases). Per the germline V gene, CDR1 is SGHRS and CDR2 is YFSETQ. The ends were cut back, 3 bases at V and 0 bases at J, with 13 bases in the middle. The CDR3 covers 17 residues. CDR3 bases: TGCGCCAGCAGCTCCCTCGACAGGAGCTCCTATAATTCACCCCTCCACTTT. Protein product: CASSSLDRSSYNSPLHF. Full variable domain (rest looked up from reference TRBV5-1 and TRBJ1-6): KAGVTQTPRYLIKTRGQQVTLSCSPISGHRSVSWYQQTPGQGLQFLFEYFSETQRNKGNFPGRFSGRQFSNSRSEMNVSTLELGDSALYLCASSSLDRSSYNSPLHFGNGTRLTVT.

This chain joins TRBV19 and TRBJ2-5; D not certain. Germline CDR1 is LNHDA and CDR2 is SQIVND (reference sequence). The CDR3 totals 13 residues. The ends were cut back, 6 bases at V and 3 bases at J, with 11 bases in the middle. CDR3 sequence reads: CASSLGVKETQYF. The CDR3 DNA reads as TGTGCCAGTAGCCTTGGGGTTAAAGAGACCCAGTACTTC.

This chain links TRBV9 with TRBJ1-2; D is unresolved. This CDR3 is 15 amino acids long. Germline loops: CDR1 SGDLS, CDR2 YYNGEE. Between the trimmed V and J ends, which lost 2 bases and 3 bases, there was a span of 14 bases. In DNA, the CDR3 is TGTGCCAGCAGCGTCTCTAGAGTCAGTTACTATGGCTACACCTTC. Its protein product is CASSVSRVSYYGYTF.

The chain employs TRBV6-1 and TRBJ1-2, with D unresolved. The CDR3 is made up of 14 amino acids. Germline CDR1 reads MNHNS; CDR2 reads SASEGT. V was pared by 2 bases and J by 2 bases, with 9 bases between. The CDR3 spells CASSELPDNYGYTF. In nucleotides, the CDR3 is TGTGCCAGCAGTGAACTCCCAGACAACTATGGCTACACCTTC.

The chain employs TRBV11-1 and TRBJ1-1; 8 bases fit TRBD1. CDR3 length: 16 amino acids. Germline loops: CDR1 SGHAT, CDR2 FQDESV (reference sequence). V was pared by 0 bases and J by 5 bases, with 8 bases of the junction left unmatched. CDR3 in amino acids: CASSLAIAGGLTEAFF. The CDR3 coding sequence is TGTGCCAGCAGCTTAGCAATTGCAGGGGGCTTGACTGAAGCTTTCTTT.

The V gene is TRBV9, the J gene TRBJ2-6; D is uncertain. Germline V CDR1 and CDR2: SGDLS, YYNGEE. CDR3 length equals 15 residues. Trimming cost V 5 bases and J 1 base, with 10 bases left between them. CDR3: CASRRDGSGANVLTF. As DNA, the CDR3 is TGTGCCAGCAGAAGAGACGGATCTGGGGCCAACGTCCTGACTTTC.

The chain employs TRBV11-1 and TRBJ2-5; D is perhaps TRBD1 (5 bases). The CDR3 totals 13 residues. V shed 5 bases and J shed 5 bases, with 12 bases lying between them. CDR1 and CDR2 from the germline V gene are SGHAT and FQDESV (reference sequence). This CDR3 reads CASSQGLRETQYF. In DNA, the CDR3 is TGTGCCAGCAGCCAGGGCCTTCGGGAGACCCAGTACTTC.

The chain uses TRBV28 and TRBJ2-7, with 8 positions matching TRBD1. Trimming cost V 2 bases and J 5 bases; bases outside gene matches: 8. Germline V gene lookup returns CDR1 MDHEN and CDR2 SYDVKM. The CDR3 extends over 15 amino acids. The CDR3: CASSLGGQGSHEQYF. Written as DNA, the CDR3 is TGTGCCAGCAGTTTAGGCGGACAGGGATCCCACGAGCAGTACTTC.

The V call is TRBV29-1, the J call TRBJ1-1; the D is unclear. Trimming shortened V by 7 bases and J by 1 base, and 13 bases separated the two germline ends. Germline V gene lookup returns CDR1 SQVTM and CDR2 ANQGSEA. The CDR3 is 13 residues long. The CDR3 region is CSAGQRENTEAFF. The CDR3 DNA is TGCAGCGCTGGCCAGAGAGAGAACACTGAAGCTTTCTTT.

In DNA form, the CDR3 reads TGCAGTGCTAGGGGGTTTGATGGCTACACCTTC. It yields the protein CSARGFDGYTF. The J gene is TRBJ1-2, the V gene TRBV20-1; no clear D gene. Deletions cut 3 bases from V and 6 bases from J, with 8 bases between. CDR1 is DFQATT, CDR2 SNEGSKA, per germline (reference sequence). This CDR3 region has 11 residues.

The rearrangement joins TRBV28 to TRBJ1-1; a possible D gene is TRBD1 (6 bases). The CDR3 contains 14 residues. Germline CDR1 MDHEN, CDR2 SYDVKM. Deletions cut 3 bases from V and 6 bases from J, with 14 bases between. CDR3 amino acids: CASSFSSRGAEAFF. As DNA, the CDR3 is TGTGCCAGCAGTTTCTCATCCAGGGGCGCTGAAGCTTTCTTT.

The rearrangement uses TRBV4-1 and TRBJ2-7; D could derive from TRBD1 or TRBD2 (5 bases each). The CDR3 has 18 residues. V was trimmed by 4 bases and J by 1 base, leaving 23 bases between them. Per germline, CDR1 MGHRA and CDR2 YSYEKL. In DNA, the CDR3 is TGCGCCAGCAGCCCTACGGGACCTGGCGGCTTGAGTTCCTACGAGCAGTACTTC. Amino acid sequence: CASSPTGPGGLSSYEQYF.

This clone was observed once. Different DNA sequences within this sample yield the same CDR3. The chain employs TRBV27 and TRBJ2-5, with D possibly TRBD1 on 5 matching bases. V was trimmed by 3 bases and J by 4 bases, leaving 9 bases between them. Germline lookup yields CDR1 MNHEY and CDR2 SMNVEV (reference sequence). The CDR3 is 13 amino acids. The CDR3 here is CASSFMGRETQYF. The DNA for the CDR3 is TGTGCCAGCAGTTTTATGGGGCGAGAGACCCAGTACTTC.

The gene calls are TRBV9 and TRBJ1-6, with D possibly being TRBD1 (5 bases). The CDR3 is 15 amino acids. The germline V gene has CDR1 SGDLS and CDR2 YYNGEE. V shed 3 bases and J shed 8 bases, with 15 bases lying between them. CDR3 region: CASSEGRAGYSPLHF. The CDR3 DNA reads TGTGCCAGCAGCGAAGGAAGGGCAGGGTATTCACCCCTCCACTTT.

This chain links TRBV13 with TRBJ2-1; 8 bases are a match to TRBD1. V was clipped by 5 bases and J by 9 bases; unmatched bases: 18. The CDR3 length is 17 residues. Germline assignment: CDR1 PRHDT and CDR2 FYEKMQ (reference sequence). This chain's CDR3 is CASSTLGGQGALGEQFF. The DNA for the CDR3 is TGTGCCAGCAGCACCCTTGGCGGGCAGGGGGCCTTGGGTGAGCAGTTCTTC. The full variable domain, its missing parts supplied by reference TRBV13 and TRBJ2-1, is AAGVIQSPRHLIKEKRETATLKCYPIPRHDTVYWYQQGPGQDPQFLISFYEKMQSDKGSIPDRFSAQQFSDYHSELNMSSLELGDSALYFCASSTLGGQGALGEQFFGPGTRLTVL.

This clone was counted once. One junction end does not reproduce the germline sequence, and a read error may be involved. The chain carries TRBV10-2 and TRBJ2-5; D is unclear. This CDR3 has 13 residues. Germline V gene sequence: CDR1 WSHSY, CDR2 SAAADI. The CDR3 DNA is TGCGCCAGCAGTGAAACAAAAGGAGAGGCCCAGTACTTC. Translated: CASSETKGEAQYF.

The chain carries TRBV2 and TRBJ1-2, with a weak D call TRBD1 (5 bases). V was shortened by 5 bases and J by 0 bases, with 10 bases between the two germline ends. The germline V gene encodes CDR1 SNHLY and CDR2 FYNNEI. The CDR3 totals 14 residues. The CDR3 nucleotides are TGTGCCAGCAGTTTGACAGAATCTAACTATGGCTACACCTTC. Its protein is CASSLTESNYGYTF. Complete variable domain (other parts from reference TRBV2 and TRBJ1-2): EPEVTQTPSHQVTQMGQEVILRCVPISNHLYFYWYRQILGQKVEFLVSFYNNEISEKSEIFDDQFSVERPDGSNFTLKIRSTKLEDSAMYFCASSLTESNYGYTFGSGTRLTVV.

This clone has just a few counts. Additional DNA sequences in this sample encode the identical CDR3. The gene calls are TRBV5-1 and TRBJ2-5; D is uncertain. CDR3 size: 11 residues. Germline V gene lookup returns CDR1 SGHRS and CDR2 YFSETQ. The V end lost 2 bases, the J end lost 1 base, and 0 bases lay between the germline ends. The CDR3 nucleotides are TGCGCCAGCAGCTTCCAAGAGACCCAGTACTTC. This sequence encodes CASSFQETQYF.

This sequence joins TRBV30 and TRBJ1-5; D is perhaps TRBD1 (6 bases). Per the germline V gene, CDR1 is GTSNPN and CDR2 is SVGIG (reference sequence). The ends were cut back, 1 base at V and 2 bases at J, with 9 bases in the middle. The CDR3 sequence is 14 residues long. The CDR3 protein is CAWSGGGGNQPQHF. The CDR3 region has the DNA TGTGCCTGGAGTGGGGGGGGCGGCAATCAGCCCCAGCATTTT.

V and J are TRBV7-9 and TRBJ1-2; D not resolved. There are 11 residues in the CDR3. Per the germline V gene, CDR1 is SEHNR and CDR2 is FQNEAQ (reference sequence). The ends were cut back, 11 bases at V and 4 bases at J, with 11 bases in the middle. The CDR3 reads CADRWVYGYTF. The CDR3, as DNA: TGTGCCGACCGTTGGGTCTATGGCTACACCTTC.

This sequence joins TRBV2 and TRBJ1-6, with 7 bases that match TRBD1. The CDR3 has 14 residues. Trimming at V came to 6 bases and at J to 4 bases, leaving 3 bases not matched to a gene. Germline V CDR1 and CDR2: SNHLY, FYNNEI. As DNA, the CDR3 is TGTGCCAGCAGAGACAGGGATTATAATTCACCCCTCCACTTT. Translated, it gives CASRDRDYNSPLHF.

The chain combines TRBV7-8 with TRBJ1-5; D perhaps matches TRBD1 (5 bases). V lost 5 bases and J lost 0, with 11 bases in between. Per the germline V gene, CDR1 is SGHVS and CDR2 is FQNEAQ. The CDR3 extends over 15 amino acids. The CDR3 protein is CASSLRDYSNQPQHF. The DNA of the CDR3 is TGTGCCAGCAGCCTACGGGACTATAGCAATCAGCCCCAGCATTTT.

The chain carries TRBV6-6 and TRBJ1-1; unclear D gene. The CDR3 length is 15 residues. Trimming pared 0 bases from V and 3 bases from J, leaving 11 bases between. Germline V gene lookup returns CDR1 MNHNY and CDR2 SVGAGI (reference sequence). CDR3 loop: CASSYSSKGDTEAFF. DNA for the CDR3: TGTGCCAGCAGTTACTCTTCGAAGGGTGACACTGAAGCTTTCTTT.

In nucleotides, the CDR3 is TGCGCCAGCAGCTCCGAGGGGGCCTACGAGCAGTACTTC. The encoded protein is CASSSEGAYEQYF. The chain is built from TRBV5-1 and TRBJ2-7; a weak D match, TRBD1 (6 bases). V lost 3 bases to trimming and J lost 2 bases, with 9 bases between them. The CDR3 totals 13 residues. Germline V gene data show CDR1 as SGHRS and CDR2 as YFSETQ.

This chain connects TRBV5-1 to TRBJ1-1; D perhaps matches TRBD1 (6 bases). CDR1 is SGHRS, CDR2 YFSETQ, per germline. The CDR3 consists of 12 residues. V dropped 5 bases and J dropped 6 bases, with 11 bases sitting between them. DNA for the CDR3: TGCGCCAGCAGGGAGGGGGTCGCTGAAGCTTTCTTT. Protein: CASREGVAEAFF.

The rearrangement links TRBV5-4 to TRBJ2-3, with TRBD2 matching over 7 bases. The V and J ends lost 2 bases and 4 bases, in that order; junction bases with no gene match: 7. The CDR3 consists of 15 residues. CDR1 is SGHNT, CDR2 YYREEE, per germline (reference sequence). The chain's CDR3 is CASSFPGRFADTQYF. CDR3 bases: TGTGCCAGCAGCTTCCCCGGGAGGTTCGCAGATACGCAGTATTTT.

The chain carries TRBV2 and TRBJ1-6, with D hard to call. The CDR3 length is 13 residues. The V and J ends lost 8 bases and 8 bases respectively, with 13 bases between them. In germline, CDR1 is SNHLY, CDR2 FYNNEI. This CDR3 reads CASAAGRDSPLHF. CDR3 sequence (DNA): TGTGCCAGCGCCGCGGGGAGGGATTCACCCCTCCACTTT.

The CDR3 loop is CARTLTRPTTDTQYF. The CDR3 nucleotides are TGCGCCAGAACCCTTACTAGACCGACCACAGATACGCAGTATTTT. The rearrangement uses TRBV10-1 and TRBJ2-3, with D tentatively TRBD2 (5 bases). The V gene's germline CDR1 is WNHNN and CDR2 SYGVQD (reference sequence). There are 15 residues in the CDR3. The V end was cut by 9 bases, the J end by 2 bases, with 18 bases between.

This chain uses TRBV10-3 with TRBJ2-3; 7 bases map to TRBD2. Germline V CDR1 and CDR2: ENHRY, SYGVKD. Unmatched junction bases numbered 6, after V lost 5 bases and J lost 1 base. This CDR3 has 15 residues. CDR3 nucleotides: TGTGCCATCAGTTCGAGCGGGGTAGGCACAGATACGCAGTATTTT. Translated, it gives CAISSSGVGTDTQYF.